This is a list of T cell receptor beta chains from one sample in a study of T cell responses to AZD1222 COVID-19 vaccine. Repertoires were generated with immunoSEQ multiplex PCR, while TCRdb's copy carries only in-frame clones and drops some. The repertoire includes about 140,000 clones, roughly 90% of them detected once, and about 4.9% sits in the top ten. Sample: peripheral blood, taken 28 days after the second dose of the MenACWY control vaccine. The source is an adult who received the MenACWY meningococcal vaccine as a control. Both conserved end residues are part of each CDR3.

CDR3: CSGTGTGGNTGELFF
V: TRBV29-1
J: TRBJ2-2

CDR3: CASSYAGPGNTIYF
V: TRBV6-1
J: TRBJ1-3

CDR3: CASSYSRAPQPQHF
V: TRBV6-5
J: TRBJ1-5

CDR3: CASSQVLAAEAFF
V: TRBV4-3
J: TRBJ1-1

CDR3: CAIRDTGGNDQPQHF
V: TRBV10-3
J: TRBJ1-5

CDR3: CASSSGTGVERTEAFF
V: TRBV6-5
J: TRBJ1-1

CDR3: CASSLSSVTDTQYF
V: TRBV4-2
J: TRBJ2-3

CDR3: CASSRGDTQYF
V: TRBV12-3/TRBV12-4
J: TRBJ2-3

CDR3: CASSRRRDRTFGETQYF
V: TRBV3-1/TRBV3-2
J: TRBJ2-5

CDR3: CASSLTGEQYF
V: TRBV13
J: TRBJ2-7

CDR3: CASSLEGGAIYEQYF
V: TRBV7-2
J: TRBJ2-7

CDR3: CASSRVGRGDQPQHF
V: TRBV6-5
J: TRBJ1-5

CDR3: CASRTGGNYGYTF
V: TRBV5-4
J: TRBJ1-2

CDR3: CASRLGGYVGYEQYF
V: TRBV5-1
J: TRBJ2-7

CDR3: CASSVVGSGGYQETQYF
V: TRBV9
J: TRBJ2-5

CDR3: CASKTGGPSIYGYTF
V: TRBV7-2
J: TRBJ1-2

CDR3: CASSHGTGAEQYF
V: TRBV12-3/TRBV12-4
J: TRBJ2-7

CDR3: CASSDPRRGGGANTEAFF
V: TRBV7-9
J: TRBJ1-1

CDR3: CASSIEWDSVEQYF
V: TRBV19
J: TRBJ2-7

CDR3: CASSSRGAGANVLTF
V: TRBV28
J: TRBJ2-6

CDR3: CAWSGTGARGYSNQPQHF
V: TRBV30
J: TRBJ1-5

CDR3: CASSFIQGTEQYF
V: TRBV6-5
J: TRBJ2-7

CDR3: CASSLSRTYNNEQFF
V: TRBV27
J: TRBJ2-1

CDR3: CASSSREGYYGYTF
V: TRBV25-1
J: TRBJ1-2

CDR3: CASSSGTAVGEQYF
V: TRBV27
J: TRBJ2-7

CDR3: CASSQGGFGELFF
V: TRBV7-9
J: TRBJ2-2

CDR3: CASRPRRYEQYF
V: TRBV2
J: TRBJ2-7

CDR3: CASTPETGRNGYTF
V: TRBV7-2
J: TRBJ1-2

CDR3: CASSDRDRGTIPYGYTF
V: TRBV4-2
J: TRBJ1-2

CDR3: CASSLGAGTGFEKLFF
V: TRBV7-8
J: TRBJ1-4

CDR3: CASSLGSHHTYNEQFF
V: TRBV11-2
J: TRBJ2-1

CDR3: CASSHYGGGSNSPLHF
V: TRBV14
J: TRBJ1-6

CDR3: CASSFGADTQYF
V: TRBV6-2/TRBV6-3
J: TRBJ2-3

CDR3: CASSLDTAGEKLFF
V: TRBV3-1/TRBV3-2
J: TRBJ1-4

CDR3: CASRRNTEAFF
V: TRBV27
J: TRBJ1-1

CDR3: CASSQGNTGGNEQFF
V: TRBV3-1/TRBV3-2
J: TRBJ2-1

CDR3: CASSLGAGETQYF
V: TRBV11-3
J: TRBJ2-5

CDR3: CASSISGGLGTQYF
V: TRBV19
J: TRBJ2-5

CDR3: CAVPGLRREGYTF
V: TRBV10-3
J: TRBJ1-2

CDR3: CAISVDRSTAFF
V: TRBV10-3
J: TRBJ1-1

CDR3: CASSYADSRNTEAFF
V: TRBV6-6
J: TRBJ1-1

CDR3: CATLGLAGGGEQFF
V: TRBV10-3
J: TRBJ2-1

CDR3: CASSIDRSRTVLRNYGYTF
V: TRBV19
J: TRBJ1-2

CDR3: CASTSGPRDTGELFF
V: TRBV19
J: TRBJ2-2

CDR3: CATRPDRGSYEQYF
V: TRBV6-5
J: TRBJ2-7

CDR3: CARMAGKNRGHNSPLHF
V: TRBV5-3
J: TRBJ1-6

CDR3: CASSTGNPYYGYTF
V: TRBV2
J: TRBJ1-2

CDR3: CASSLGGQNYGYTF
V: TRBV5-4
J: TRBJ1-2

CDR3: CASSLGVSGNTIYF
V: TRBV27
J: TRBJ1-3

CDR3: CATSRDIRDSKRNTEAFF
V: TRBV15
J: TRBJ1-1

CDR3: CASSESSGRSTQYF
V: TRBV2
J: TRBJ2-3

CDR3: CASSLMAAGGYTF
V: TRBV7-9
J: TRBJ1-2

CDR3: CASSLAGSTDTQYF
V: TRBV7-9
J: TRBJ2-3